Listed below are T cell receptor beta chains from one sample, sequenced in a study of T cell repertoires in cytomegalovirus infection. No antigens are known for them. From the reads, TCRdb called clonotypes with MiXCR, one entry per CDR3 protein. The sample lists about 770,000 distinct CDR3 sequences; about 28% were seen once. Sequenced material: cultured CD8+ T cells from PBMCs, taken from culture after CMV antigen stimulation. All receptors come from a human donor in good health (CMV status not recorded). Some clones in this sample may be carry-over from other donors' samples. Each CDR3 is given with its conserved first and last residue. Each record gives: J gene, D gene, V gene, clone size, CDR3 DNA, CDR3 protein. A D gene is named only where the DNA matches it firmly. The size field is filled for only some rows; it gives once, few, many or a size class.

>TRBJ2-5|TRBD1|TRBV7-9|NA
TGTGCCAGCAGCTTCCAACAGGGGATGGAAGAGACCCAGTACTTC
CASSFQQGMEETQYF
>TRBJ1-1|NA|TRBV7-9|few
TGTGCCAGCAGCTTTGAGGCAGAGAACACTGAAGCTTTCTTT
CASSFEAENTEAFF
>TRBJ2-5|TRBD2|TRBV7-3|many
TGTGCCAGCAGCTTGTACGGGGGGTTCCAAGAGACCCAGTACTTC
CASSLYGGFQETQYF
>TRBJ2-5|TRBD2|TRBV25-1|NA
TGTGCCAGCAGTGACCTACTCGGACGGGAGGGATTGCAAGAGACCCAGTACTTC
CASSDLLGREGLQETQYF
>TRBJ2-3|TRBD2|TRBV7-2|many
TGTGCCAGCAGCCCTCAGCGGGGGCCTAGCACAGATACGCAGTATTTT
CASSPQRGPSTDTQYF
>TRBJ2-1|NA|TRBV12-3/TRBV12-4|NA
TGTGCCGCCGGAAACAGCTCCTACAATGAGCAGTTCTTC
CAAGNSSYNEQFF
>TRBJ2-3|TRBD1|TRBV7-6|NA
TGTGCCAGCAGCTTAACAGGGGCCGGCACAGATACGCAGTATTTT
CASSLTGAGTDTQYF
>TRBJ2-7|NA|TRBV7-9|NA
TGTGCCAGCAGCAAAGGGGACGCCGCCTACGAGCAGTACTTC
CASSKGDAAYEQYF
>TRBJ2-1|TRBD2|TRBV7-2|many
TGTGCCAGCAGCTCCCTTCCAGGTTTACTAGCGGGGTTATACAATGAGCAGTTCTTC
CASSSLPGLLAGLYNEQFF
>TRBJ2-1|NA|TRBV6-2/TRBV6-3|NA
TGTGCCAGCACCCTAGAGGCCTCCCCGAGCCCCTACAATGAGCAGTTCTTC
CASTLEASPSPYNEQFF
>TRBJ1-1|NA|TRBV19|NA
TGTGCCAGTAGTGGGCCGATTTTGTCTACTGAAGCTTTCTTT
CASSGPILSTEAFF
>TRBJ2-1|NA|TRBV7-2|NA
TGTGCCAGCAGCCCCTTTGAGCGGGTGGGTAGAAATGAGCAGTTCTTC
CASSPFERVGRNEQFF
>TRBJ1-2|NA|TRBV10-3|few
TGTGCCATCAGTGGGCTACTCCGGGACGGCTATGGCTACACCTTC
CAISGLLRDGYGYTF
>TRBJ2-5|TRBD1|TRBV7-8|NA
TGTGCCAGCACTAGAATCAGGGGGCCGTCGGAGACCCAGTACTTC
CASTRIRGPSETQYF
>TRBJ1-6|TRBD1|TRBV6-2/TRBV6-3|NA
TGTGCCAGCAGCCGAGGGACAGCTAATTCACCCCTCCACTTT
CASSRGTANSPLHF
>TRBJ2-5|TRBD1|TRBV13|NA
TGTGCCAGCAGCTTAGCAGGGGACAGGGGGTCGGAAGAGACCCAGTACTTC
CASSLAGDRGSEETQYF
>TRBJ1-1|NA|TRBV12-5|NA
TGTGCTAGTGGTTTCTACAGGGAAGCTTTCTTT
CASGFYREAFF
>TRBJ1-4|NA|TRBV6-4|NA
TGTGCCAGCAGTCTCACCCAGGGCTCTAATGAAAAACTGTTTTTT
CASSLTQGSNEKLFF
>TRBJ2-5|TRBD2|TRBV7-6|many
TGTGCCAGCAGCAGGACTAGCGGAACGGAAGAGACCCAGTACTTC
CASSRTSGTEETQYF
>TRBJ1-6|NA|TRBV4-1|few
TGCGCCAGCAGCCAAGAACCTAATTCACCCCTCCACTTT
CASSQEPNSPLHF
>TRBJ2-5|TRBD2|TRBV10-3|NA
TGTACCATCAGTGAGACTAGCGGGGGGCAAGAGACCCAGTACTTC
CTISETSGGQETQYF
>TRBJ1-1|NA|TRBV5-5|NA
TGTGCCAGCAGCTTGGGGAACACAGGGTCGGCTTTCTTT
CASSLGNTGSAFF
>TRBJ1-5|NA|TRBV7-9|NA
TGTGCCAGCAGCTCCTATGATCAGCCCCAGCATTTT
CASSSYDQPQHF
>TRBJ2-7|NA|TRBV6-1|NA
TGTGCCAGCGAGGAGGGGCCTACCTACGAGCAGTACTTC
CASEEGPTYEQYF
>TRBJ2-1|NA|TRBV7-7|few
TGTGCTAGCAGCGTCCACTGGGGCAATGAGCAGTTCTTC
CASSVHWGNEQFF
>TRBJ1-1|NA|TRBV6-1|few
TGTGCCAGCGGCCAACTCTCCTACACTGAAGCTTTCTTT
CASGQLSYTEAFF
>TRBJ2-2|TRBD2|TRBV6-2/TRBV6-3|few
TGTGCCAGCAGTCGACTAGCGGGGGCCGCCGGGGAGCTGTTTTTT
CASSRLAGAAGELFF
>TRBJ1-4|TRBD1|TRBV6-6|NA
TGTGCCAGCGGAGGACCGGGACAGGGGGCGAGGAAGGATGAAAAACTGTTTTTT
CASGGPGQGARKDEKLFF
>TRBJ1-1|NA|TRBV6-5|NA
TGTGCCAGCAGTCCTCAGGCAAAGAACACTGAAGCTTTCTTT
CASSPQAKNTEAFF
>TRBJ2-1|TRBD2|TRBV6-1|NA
TGTGCCAGCAGACTAGGCCTCGGGAGCGGGGGGGCGGGGGAGCAGTTCTTC
CASRLGLGSGGAGEQFF
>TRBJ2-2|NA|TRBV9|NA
TGTGCCAGCAGCGCCCGACAGAATCAAGTTCCCACCGGGGAGCTGTTTTTT
CASSARQNQVPTGELFF
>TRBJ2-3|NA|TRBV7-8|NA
TGTGCCAGCAGGCCCCAGGGGGGTGGCACAGATACGCAGTATTTT
CASRPQGGGTDTQYF
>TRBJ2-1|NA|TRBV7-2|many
TGTGCCAGCAGCTCAGACAGTTATTCCTACAATGAGCAGTTCTTC
CASSSDSYSYNEQFF
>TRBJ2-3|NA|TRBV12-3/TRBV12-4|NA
TGTGCCAGCAGTTCAGACCAGGGAGTTGGGACAGATACGCAGTATTTT
CASSSDQGVGTDTQYF
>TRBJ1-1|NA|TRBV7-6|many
TGTGCCAGCAGCTTGGCTACCGGGCCTGACACTGAAGCTTTCTTT
CASSLATGPDTEAFF
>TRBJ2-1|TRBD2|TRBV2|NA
TGTGCCAGTGCGCGATTCTCCCTAGCGGATAGATACAATGAGCAGTTCTTC
CASARFSLADRYNEQFF
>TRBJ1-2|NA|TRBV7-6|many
TGTGCCAGCAGCTTAGCGGACAGCCCATATGGCTACACCTTC
CASSLADSPYGYTF
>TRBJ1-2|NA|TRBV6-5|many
TGTGCCAGCAGTTACTCGAAACGGGACTCCGCTAACTATGGCTACACCTTC
CASSYSKRDSANYGYTF
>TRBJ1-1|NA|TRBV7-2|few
TGTGCCAGCAGCCGAAAAGCGGAGGCTCTGGAAGCTTTCTTT
CASSRKAEALEAFF
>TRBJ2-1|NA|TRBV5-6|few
TGTGCCAGCAGCCACGGACGGGGGCAAACCTCCTACAATGAGCAGTTCTTC
CASSHGRGQTSYNEQFF
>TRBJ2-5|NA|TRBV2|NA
TGTGCCAGCACCACGGGGAGGAGGGGCGACGAGACCCAGTACTTC
CASTTGRRGDETQYF
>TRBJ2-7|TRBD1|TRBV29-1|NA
TGCAGCGTTACAGGACAGGGGTTGGACGAGCAGTACTTC
CSVTGQGLDEQYF
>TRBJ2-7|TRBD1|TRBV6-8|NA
TGTGCCAGCAGTGACGGGACAGACGACCTATACGAGCAGTACTTC
CASSDGTDDLYEQYF
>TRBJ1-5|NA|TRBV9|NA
TGTGCCAGCAGCGGGGGACCTGGGTTGGGTCAGCCCCAGCATTTT
CASSGGPGLGQPQHF
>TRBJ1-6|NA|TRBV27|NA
TGTGCCAGCGGGACGGCCTATAATTCACCCCTCCACTTT
CASGTAYNSPLHF
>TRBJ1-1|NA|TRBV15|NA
TGTGCCACCAGCAGCCAGTGGTCCGGGAAAACTGAAGCTTTCTTT
CATSSQWSGKTEAFF
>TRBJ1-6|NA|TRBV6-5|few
TGTGCCAGCACCGACCGAGTTAATTTGGGGTCTTATAATTCACCCCTCCACTTT
CASTDRVNLGSYNSPLHF
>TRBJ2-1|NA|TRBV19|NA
TGTGCCAGTAGTATACGGAGGGGCCATGAGCAGTTCTTC
CASSIRRGHEQFF
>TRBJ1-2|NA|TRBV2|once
TGTGCCAGCCTGGGGGGGACCTCGCTTGGCTACACCTTC
CASLGGTSLGYTF